This TCR beta chain was sequenced in a study of Ad26.COV2.S vaccination and SARS-CoV-2 variants. Trimming cost V 5 bases and J 3 bases, with 15 bases left between them. The V gene's germline CDR1 is SGHTA and CDR2 FQGTGA. There are 15 residues in the CDR3. General observations from the study: Using TCR breadth and depth analyses may have led to underestimated total T cell responses.

Repertoires were generated with immunoSEQ multiplex PCR, while TCRdb's copy carries only in-frame clones and drops some. The data hold 350,000 to 500,000 clones, with roughly 90% observed a single time. Described treatment: around 19 received Ad26.COV2.S at low or high dose, single or two shots; a few received placebo; per-sample allocation not given. Samples analyzed were those drawn on day 63 after the first vaccine or placebo injection. In the vaccine, an Ad26 vector expressed the SARS-CoV-2 spike of the Wuhan strain. In this sample, this clone turned up once. Its antigen is not identified. The genes are TRBV7-3 and TRBJ2-3; D might be TRBD1 or TRBD2, each matching 5 bases. Source: peripheral blood, taken in a trial of Ad26.COV2.S vaccine versus placebo. The clonotype originates from a person between 18 and 60 years old who received the Ad26.COV2.S COVID-19 vaccine or a placebo. CDR3 protein: CASSPMGTVTDTQYF. In nucleotides, the CDR3 is TGTGCCAGCAGCCCCATGGGGACCGTGACAGATACGCAGTATTTT.